This section outlines one T cell receptor (beta chain) sequence together with its context. The V gene's germline CDR1 is SGHDT and CDR2 YYEEEE. CDR3 length: 18 amino acids. The ends lost 3 bases at V and 2 bases at J; junction bases unmatched: 14. This entry comes from a study of T cell responses to AZD1222 COVID-19 vaccine. Assay: immunoSEQ multiplex PCR; the TCRdb copy retains only in-frame clones and omits some. The sample has tens of thousands of clones, roughly 87% seen once; the top ten hold 2.2%. This clonotype originated in an adult in good health. The chain joins TRBV5-6 to TRBJ2-1; 7 nucleotides agree with TRBD1. The sequenced sample was peripheral blood, obtained on day 0 of AZD1222 vaccination. This CDR3 reads CASSSTGSWDSPYNEQFF. CDR3 bases: TGTGCCAGCAGCTCGACCGGCTCATGGGACAGTCCCTACAATGAGCAGTTCTTC.